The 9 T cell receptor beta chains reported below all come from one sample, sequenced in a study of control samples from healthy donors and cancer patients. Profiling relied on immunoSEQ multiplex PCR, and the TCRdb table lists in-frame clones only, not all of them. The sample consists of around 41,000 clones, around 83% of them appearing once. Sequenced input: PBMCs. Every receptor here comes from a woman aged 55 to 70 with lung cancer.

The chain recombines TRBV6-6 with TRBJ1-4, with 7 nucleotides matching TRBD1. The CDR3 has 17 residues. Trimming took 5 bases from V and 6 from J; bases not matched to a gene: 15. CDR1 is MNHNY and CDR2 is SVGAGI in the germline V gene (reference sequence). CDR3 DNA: TGTGCCAGCAGTCCCAACTCTCACAGGGGAAGGGATGAAAAACTGTTTTTT. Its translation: CASSPNSHRGRDEKLFF.

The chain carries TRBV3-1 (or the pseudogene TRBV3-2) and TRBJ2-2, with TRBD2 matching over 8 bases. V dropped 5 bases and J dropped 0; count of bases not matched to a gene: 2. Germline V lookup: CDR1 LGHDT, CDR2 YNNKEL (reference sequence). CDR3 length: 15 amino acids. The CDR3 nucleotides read TGTGCCAGCAGCTTGGGACTAGCGAACACCGGGGAGCTGTTTTTT. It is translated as CASSLGLANTGELFF.

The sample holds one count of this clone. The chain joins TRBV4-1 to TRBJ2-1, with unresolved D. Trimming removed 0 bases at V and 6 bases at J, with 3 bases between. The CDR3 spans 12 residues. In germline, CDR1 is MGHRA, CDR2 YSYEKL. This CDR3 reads CASSQEFNEQFF. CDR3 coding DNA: TGCGCCAGCAGCCAAGAATTCAATGAGCAGTTCTTC.

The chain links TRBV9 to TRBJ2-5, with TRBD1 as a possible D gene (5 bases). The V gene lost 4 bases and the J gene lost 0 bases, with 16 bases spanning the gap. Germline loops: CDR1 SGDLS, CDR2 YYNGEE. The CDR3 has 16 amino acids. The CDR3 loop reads CASSPLGASYQETQYF. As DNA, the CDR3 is TGTGCCAGCAGCCCTCTTGGGGCTTCGTACCAAGAGACCCAGTACTTC.

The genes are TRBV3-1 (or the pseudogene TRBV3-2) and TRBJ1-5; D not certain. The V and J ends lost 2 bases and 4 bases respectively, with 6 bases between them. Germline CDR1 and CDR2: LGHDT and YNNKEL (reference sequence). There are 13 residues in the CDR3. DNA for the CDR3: TGTGCCAGCAGCCAAACGGGGAATCAGCCCCAGCATTTT. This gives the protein CASSQTGNQPQHF.

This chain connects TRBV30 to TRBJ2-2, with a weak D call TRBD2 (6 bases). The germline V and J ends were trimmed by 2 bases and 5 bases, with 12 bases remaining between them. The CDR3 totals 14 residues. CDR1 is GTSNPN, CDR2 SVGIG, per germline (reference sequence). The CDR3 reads CAWSIGTFTGELFF. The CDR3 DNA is TGTGCCTGGAGTATCGGGACTTTTACCGGGGAGCTGTTTTTT.

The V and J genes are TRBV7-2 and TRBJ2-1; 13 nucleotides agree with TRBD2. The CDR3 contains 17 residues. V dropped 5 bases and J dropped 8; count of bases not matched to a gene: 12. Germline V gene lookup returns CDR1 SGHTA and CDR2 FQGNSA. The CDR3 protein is CASSLPTSGRLTDEQFF. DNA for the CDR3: TGTGCCAGCAGCCTCCCGACTAGCGGGAGGTTGACTGATGAGCAGTTCTTC. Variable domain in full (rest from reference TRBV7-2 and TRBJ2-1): GAGVSQSPSNKVTEKGKDVELRCDPISGHTALYWYRQSLGQGLEFLIYFQGNSAPDKSGLPSDRFSAERTGGSVSTLTIQRTQQEDSAVYLCASSLPTSGRLTDEQFFGPGTRLTVL.

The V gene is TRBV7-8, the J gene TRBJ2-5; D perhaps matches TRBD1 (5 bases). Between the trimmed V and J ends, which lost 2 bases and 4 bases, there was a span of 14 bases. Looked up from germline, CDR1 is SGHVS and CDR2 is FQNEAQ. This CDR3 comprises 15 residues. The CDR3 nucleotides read TGTGCCAGCAGCTTAATTGTTGCTAGGGGAGAGACCCAGTACTTC. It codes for CASSLIVARGETQYF.

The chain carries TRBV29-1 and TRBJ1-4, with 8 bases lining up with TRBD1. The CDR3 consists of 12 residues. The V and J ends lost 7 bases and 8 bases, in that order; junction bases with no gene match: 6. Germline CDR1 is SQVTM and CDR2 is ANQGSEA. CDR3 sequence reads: CSATGEGEKLFF. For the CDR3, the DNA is TGCAGCGCGACAGGGGAGGGCGAAAAACTGTTTTTT. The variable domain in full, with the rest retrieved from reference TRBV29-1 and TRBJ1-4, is SAVISQKPSRDICQRGTSLTIQCQVDSQVTMMFWYRQQPGQSLTLIATANQGSEATYESGFVIDKFPISRPNLTFSTLTVSNMSPEDSSIYLCSATGEGEKLFFGSGTQLSVL.